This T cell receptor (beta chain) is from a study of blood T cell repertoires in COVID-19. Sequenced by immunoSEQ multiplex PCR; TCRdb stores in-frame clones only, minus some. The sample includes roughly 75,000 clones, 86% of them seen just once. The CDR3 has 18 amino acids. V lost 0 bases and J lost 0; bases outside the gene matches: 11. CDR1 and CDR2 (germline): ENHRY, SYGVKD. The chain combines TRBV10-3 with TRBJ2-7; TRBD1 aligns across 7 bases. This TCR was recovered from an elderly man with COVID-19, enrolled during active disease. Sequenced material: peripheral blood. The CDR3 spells CAISESLTGSGSSYEQYF. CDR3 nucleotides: TGTGCCATCAGTGAGTCACTGACAGGGTCAGGGAGCTCCTACGAGCAGTACTTC.